The T cell receptor (beta chain) described here comes from a study of CD8 T cells in ankylosing spondylitis. A word on this clonotype: Antigen specificity is unknown.

The TCR beta libraries were generated through quantitative 5'-RACE incorporating molecular barcodes. TCRdb processed the 5' RACE reads anew with MiXCR; each CDR3 protein has one entry. The sample lists about 450,000 distinct CDR3 sequences, 25% to 30% occurring once. Points from the study as a whole: Clones that were linked to disease were CD8+ and were relatively rare in peripheral blood. Several of the motif variants were reported before in synovial fluid and blood from reactive arthritis. Seemingly characteristic of ankylosing spondylitis blood was a TCR beta motif consisting of eight highly homologous variants. Matched ankylosing spondylitis synovial fluid reportedly showed significant enrichment of disease-linked clones.

Germline loops: CDR1 SGHKS, CDR2 YYEKEE (reference sequence). The CDR3 extends over 13 amino acids. V lost 0 bases to trimming and J lost 12 bases, with 13 bases between them. This clonotype originated in a male donor with ankylosing spondylitis. Sequencing input: blood, either unsorted or a sorted T cell fraction (not recorded which). The chain employs TRBV5-5 and TRBJ2-1; no clear D. CDR3 residues: CASSLASARWQFF. The CDR3 nucleotides read TGTGCCAGCAGCTTGGCCTCAGCTCGATGGCAGTTCTTC.